This T cell receptor (beta chain) was recorded in a study of T cell responses to AZD1222 COVID-19 vaccine. Study-wide findings and caveats: Donors in the cohort were predominantly white British and more often female, and clonal diversity was possibly underestimated. Of the AZD1222 recipients, only 5 to 7 were seropositive at baseline.

Some second doses came at about 4 weeks and others at about 12 weeks; these were pooled. TCRdb's copy holds only in-frame clones and misses some; the assay was immunoSEQ multiplex PCR. This sample has 100,000 to 150,000 clones, with under 95% found just once. Turning to this clone: No antigen is known for it.

The CDR3 spans 15 residues. Germline-derived CDR1 and CDR2 are GTSNPN and SVGIG (reference sequence). V shed 0 bases and J 4 bases; nucleotides not matched to a gene: 7. The source is an adult who received the AZD1222 COVID-19 vaccine. The sequencing here drew on peripheral blood, taken 28 days after the second AZD1222 dose. The chain employs TRBV30 and TRBJ2-7, with 9 bases matching TRBD1. The CDR3 protein is CAWSVQFDRGYEQYF. Written as DNA, the CDR3 is TGTGCCTGGAGTGTACAATTTGACAGGGGGTACGAGCAGTACTTC.